This TCR beta chain was obtained from a study of neurological immune-mediated disorders. For the study at large: The roughly 34 multiple sclerosis patients comprised around 31 that were relapsing-remitting and 3 that were secondary progressive.

This clonotype was seen repeatedly, ten times or more. The CDR3 has 16 residues. Trimming removed 9 bases from V and 2 bases from J; junction bases left unmatched: 13. The germline V gene has CDR1 LNHDA and CDR2 SQIVND (reference sequence). The cDNA was synthesized by means of template-switch 5'RACE, which was carried out with 10-nucleotide random UMIs. TCRdb processed the 5' RACE reads anew with MiXCR; each CDR3 protein has one entry. Of about 70,000 distinct CDR3 sequences listed, approximately 3.3% are singletons. The study built unsorted libraries from 2 million PBMCs kept at -80 C. The source is a woman aged 50 to 60 with multiple sclerosis. The gene calls are TRBV19 and TRBJ2-5; 9 nucleotides match TRBD1. Sequencing was performed on PBMCs. CDR3 in DNA: TGTGCCAGCGGGACAGGGACTGTTGAACTTCAAGAGACCCAGTACTTC. Amino acid sequence: CASGTGTVELQETQYF.